Listed below are T cell receptor beta chains from one sample, sequenced in a study of T cells after somatic rescue of genetic block. The data were produced by immunoSEQ multiplex PCR, yet TCRdb's version contains in-frame clones alone and is incomplete. The data contain some 10,000 clones, around 67% of them seen just once; the ten biggest clones take up roughly 22%. The sample comprised peripheral blood mononuclear cells (PBMCs). The source of these receptors is a boy between 10 and 17 years old. Both conserved end residues are part of each CDR3. D genes are given only for firm matches. Some rows mark clone size as missing; the rest say once, few, many or name a class of expanded clone.

DNA,CDR3,V,D,length,J,size
TGTGCCATCAGTGTTGGACTAGCGGGAGCCGAAGCCAAAAACATTCAGTACTTC,CAISVGLAGAEAKNIQYF,TRBV10-3,TRBD2,18,TRBJ2-4,NA
TGTGCCACCAGCAGGGCGCCAGGCACCTACAATGAGCAGTTCTTC,CATSRAPGTYNEQFF,TRBV15,NA,15,TRBJ2-1,NA
TGTGCCTGCCCAGTGAGGGGAGCCAAAAACATTCAGTACTTC,CACPVRGAKNIQYF,TRBV30,NA,14,TRBJ2-4,NA
TGTGCCAGCAGCGTAGCTAACAGGGGCGAGGGCTACACCTTC,CASSVANRGEGYTF,TRBV9,TRBD1,14,TRBJ1-2,NA
TGTGCCAGCAGTTTATCGCGACTAGCGGGTAGCGGGGAGCTGTTTTTT,CASSLSRLAGSGELFF,TRBV27,TRBD2,16,TRBJ2-2,medium-sized
TGTGCCAGCAGCTCTCAGGACCCCTTGGTTGGGGGTGAGCAGTTCTTC,CASSSQDPLVGGEQFF,TRBV7-9,NA,16,TRBJ2-1,NA
TGTGCCAGCAGGGAACAACCTGCAACTAATGAAAAACTGTTTTTT,CASREQPATNEKLFF,TRBV6-1,NA,15,TRBJ1-4,NA
TGTGCCAGCAGTCTTCGAGGGGGGGCCACCTACGAGCAGTACTTC,CASSLRGGATYEQYF,TRBV28,NA,15,TRBJ2-7,once
TGTGCCAGCAGTTTATGGTTCGAGACAGGGCGTTATTCACCCCTCCACTTT,CASSLWFETGRYSPLHF,TRBV28,TRBD1,17,TRBJ1-6,NA
TGTGCCAGTAGTATCAGGCCTAGCGGGAGGGGCGAGCAGTACTTC,CASSIRPSGRGEQYF,TRBV19,TRBD2,15,TRBJ2-7,NA
TGTGCCACCTCGACAGGGGTTGGGGAGCAGTACTTC,CATSTGVGEQYF,TRBV27,TRBD1,12,TRBJ2-7,NA
TGCGCCAGCAGCCTTAGCGGGAGGGCAGGGGGCACAGATACGCAGTATTTT,CASSLSGRAGGTDTQYF,TRBV5-1,TRBD2,17,TRBJ2-3,NA
TGTGCCAGCAGCTTGATTGGGGTCGACTATGGCTACACCTTC,CASSLIGVDYGYTF,TRBV5-4,NA,14,TRBJ1-2,NA
TGTGCCTGGAGTACAGGGTCAGACTATGGCTACACCTTC,CAWSTGSDYGYTF,TRBV30,NA,13,TRBJ1-2,NA
TGTGCCAGCAGTTACTCCCCTTATGGGGGCTACGAGCAGTACTTC,CASSYSPYGGYEQYF,TRBV6-5,NA,15,TRBJ2-7,NA
TGTGCCAGCACCAAAACCGGGACAGGGCTCTATGGCTACACCTTC,CASTKTGTGLYGYTF,TRBV6-5,TRBD1,15,TRBJ1-2,NA
TGTGCCAGCAGCTTATATGAAAAACTGTTTTTT,CASSLYEKLFF,TRBV7-3,NA,11,TRBJ1-4,NA
TGTGCCAGCAGCCCCTTACTAGCGGGGGCTGGGTACAATGAGCAGTTCTTC,CASSPLLAGAGYNEQFF,TRBV7-3,TRBD2,17,TRBJ2-1,few
TGTGCCTGGAGTGTGAAACAGGCCTACGAGCAGTACTTC,CAWSVKQAYEQYF,TRBV30,NA,13,TRBJ2-7,NA
TGTGCCAGTAGTATAGATCGGGGGGGAAGAGCTTTCTTT,CASSIDRGGRAFF,TRBV19,NA,13,TRBJ1-1,NA
TGTGCCAGCAGCTTAGCGTACAGCACAGATACGCAGTATTTT,CASSLAYSTDTQYF,TRBV7-6,NA,14,TRBJ2-3,NA
TGTGCCAGCAGCTCAGACATCTCCTACGAGCAGTACTTC,CASSSDISYEQYF,TRBV5-6,NA,13,TRBJ2-7,once
TGTGCCAGCAGTGAAGTGGGACAGGGGGTTTCGGGCAATCAGCCCCAGCATTTT,CASSEVGQGVSGNQPQHF,TRBV2,TRBD1,18,TRBJ1-5,few
TGTGCCAGCAGTGAAGCGCTTCCGGGACAGGGCTCACCCCTCCACTTT,CASSEALPGQGSPLHF,TRBV2,TRBD1,16,TRBJ1-6,medium-sized
TGTGCCAGTAGTATCGGGACAGGGAGGATGGATGAGCAGTTCTTC,CASSIGTGRMDEQFF,TRBV19,TRBD1,15,TRBJ2-1,few
TGTGCCAGCAGTGATCAGGGCCTCCAAGAGACCCAGTACTTC,CASSDQGLQETQYF,TRBV6-1,NA,14,TRBJ2-5,once
TGTGCCAGCAGTTACTCGAGCAGGGGGCTAACTGAAGCTTTCTTT,CASSYSSRGLTEAFF,TRBV6-5,TRBD1,15,TRBJ1-1,NA
TGCGCCAGCAATCTTGCCAAAGGGGAGCAGTACTTC,CASNLAKGEQYF,TRBV5-1,NA,12,TRBJ2-7,NA
TGTGCCAGCAGTTTTACTGATTGGGGGACCCAGTACTTC,CASSFTDWGTQYF,TRBV28,NA,13,TRBJ2-5,NA